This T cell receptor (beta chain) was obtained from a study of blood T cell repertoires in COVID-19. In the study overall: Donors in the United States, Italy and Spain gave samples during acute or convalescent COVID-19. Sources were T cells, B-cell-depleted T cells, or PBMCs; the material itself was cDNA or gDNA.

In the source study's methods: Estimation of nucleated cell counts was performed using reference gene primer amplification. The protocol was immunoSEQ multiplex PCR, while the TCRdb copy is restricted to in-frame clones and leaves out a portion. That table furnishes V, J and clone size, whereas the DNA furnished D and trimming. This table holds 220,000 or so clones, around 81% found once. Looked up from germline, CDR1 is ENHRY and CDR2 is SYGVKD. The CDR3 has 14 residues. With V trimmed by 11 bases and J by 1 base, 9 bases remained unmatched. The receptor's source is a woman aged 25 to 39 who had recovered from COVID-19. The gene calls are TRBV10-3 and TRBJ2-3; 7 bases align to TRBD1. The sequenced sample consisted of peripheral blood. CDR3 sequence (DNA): TGTGCCTCCCAATCCGGGACAGGCACAGATACGCAGTATTTT. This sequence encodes CASQSGTGTDTQYF.